Listed below are T cell receptor beta chains from one sample, sequenced in a study of control samples from healthy donors and cancer patients. This table comes from immunoSEQ multiplex PCR, and its TCRdb copy is limited to in-frame clones, with some not included. This sample yields around 250,000 clones, of which roughly 87% are seen a single time; roughly 14% belongs to the top ten. Sequenced sample: PBMCs. The receptors shown here come from a woman aged 55-70 years with lung cancer. The CDR3 runs from the conserved cysteine through the conserved F or W. The order of the fields is D gene, clone size, V gene, J gene, CDR3 protein, CDR3 DNA. D genes are given only for firm matches. Clone sizes are given selectively: once, few, many, or a class where the clone is expanded.

D: TRBD1
size: -
V: TRBV19
J: TRBJ2-7
CDR3: CASGTALIHEQYF
DNA: TGTGCCAGTGGGACAGCCCTTATCCACGAGCAGTACTTC

D: -
size: -
V: TRBV5-1
J: TRBJ2-2
CDR3: CASRLTGESGELFF
DNA: TGCGCCAGCAGACTCACCGGGGAGAGCGGGGAGCTGTTTTTT

D: -
size: -
V: TRBV2
J: TRBJ1-3
CDR3: CASDGGRTSGNTIYF
DNA: TGTGCCAGCGACGGGGGCAGGACGTCTGGAAACACCATATATTTT

D: -
size: -
V: TRBV5-1
J: TRBJ1-4
CDR3: CASSLETGTNEKLFF
DNA: TGCGCCAGCAGCTTGGAGACAGGAACTAATGAAAAACTGTTTTTT

D: -
size: few
V: TRBV29-1
J: TRBJ1-2
CDR3: CSVGGVGGYTF
DNA: TGCAGCGTTGGAGGGGTCGGAGGCTACACCTTC

D: -
size: -
V: TRBV7-8
J: TRBJ1-5
CDR3: CASREGPEHSNQPQHF
DNA: TGTGCCAGCAGAGAGGGACCAGAACATAGCAATCAGCCCCAGCATTTT

D: -
size: -
V: TRBV5-6
J: TRBJ1-4
CDR3: CASSLGGASTNEKLFF
DNA: TGTGCCAGCAGCTTGGGAGGGGCATCAACTAATGAAAAACTGTTTTTT

D: -
size: -
V: TRBV5-4
J: TRBJ2-1
CDR3: CASSLGGTSSYNEQFF
DNA: TGTGCCAGCAGCTTGGGAGGGACGAGCTCCTACAATGAGCAGTTCTTC

D: TRBD1
size: -
V: TRBV3-1/TRBV3-2
J: TRBJ1-1
CDR3: CASSQVLSVRGPTEAFF
DNA: TGTGCCAGCAGCCAAGTTCTATCCGTGAGGGGGCCCACTGAAGCTTTCTTT

D: TRBD2
size: -
V: TRBV19
J: TRBJ2-5
CDR3: CASSHRLAGAGETQYF
DNA: TGTGCCAGTAGTCATAGACTAGCGGGGGCAGGGGAGACCCAGTACTTC

D: TRBD2
size: -
V: TRBV6-4
J: TRBJ2-5
CDR3: CASASGTEGETQYF
DNA: TGTGCCAGCGCCAGCGGGACCGAGGGAGAGACCCAGTACTTC

D: -
size: -
V: TRBV28
J: TRBJ2-1
CDR3: CASNPRGGSYNEQFF
DNA: TGTGCCAGCAATCCCCGTGGGGGCTCCTACAATGAGCAGTTCTTC

D: -
size: -
V: TRBV5-1
J: TRBJ1-4
CDR3: CASSLGSDEKLFF
DNA: TGCGCCAGCAGCTTGGGATCGGATGAAAAACTGTTTTTT

D: -
size: -
V: TRBV7-8
J: TRBJ1-4
CDR3: CASSPFARETNEKLFF
DNA: TGTGCCAGCAGTCCATTTGCCCGAGAGACTAATGAAAAACTGTTTTTT

D: -
size: few
V: TRBV4-1
J: TRBJ2-3
CDR3: CASSLSPFTDTQYF
DNA: TGCGCCAGCAGTCTATCCCCGTTCACAGATACGCAGTATTTT

D: -
size: -
V: TRBV28
J: TRBJ1-6
CDR3: CASSWGRSSYNSPLHF
DNA: TGTGCCAGCAGTTGGGGGAGGAGCTCCTATAATTCACCCCTCCACTTT

D: -
size: -
V: TRBV7-8
J: TRBJ2-2
CDR3: CASSLVEWGTAGELFF
DNA: TGTGCCAGCAGCTTAGTGGAGTGGGGAACCGCCGGGGAGCTGTTTTTT

D: TRBD1
size: -
V: TRBV12-3/TRBV12-4
J: TRBJ1-3
CDR3: CASSSVDRGRYF
DNA: TGTGCCAGCAGTTCTGTCGACAGGGGAAGGTATTTT

D: -
size: -
V: TRBV10-1
J: TRBJ1-1
CDR3: CASRPSGVSTEAFF
DNA: TGCGCCAGCAGGCCTAGTGGGGTGAGCACTGAAGCTTTCTTT

D: -
size: once
V: TRBV2
J: TRBJ1-4
CDR3: CASSEGGSENEKLFF
DNA: TGTGCCAGCAGTGAAGGGGGCAGTGAGAATGAAAAACTGTTTTTT

D: -
size: -
V: TRBV19
J: TRBJ1-6
CDR3: CASSIGGDSPLHF
DNA: TGTGCCAGTAGTATCGGAGGGGATTCACCCCTCCACTTT

D: -
size: -
V: TRBV19
J: TRBJ2-1
CDR3: CASTSWRASYNEQFF
DNA: TGTGCCAGTACCTCCTGGCGAGCAAGCTACAATGAGCAGTTCTTC

D: TRBD2
size: -
V: TRBV13
J: TRBJ2-2
CDR3: CASSETWQRENTGELFF
DNA: TGTGCCAGCAGCGAAACGTGGCAGCGGGAGAACACCGGGGAGCTGTTTTTT

D: -
size: -
V: TRBV5-6
J: TRBJ2-3
CDR3: CASSHSKTLVTDTQYF
DNA: TGTGCCAGCAGCCATTCAAAAACCCTAGTTACAGATACGCAGTATTTT

D: TRBD1
size: -
V: TRBV12-5
J: TRBJ1-5
CDR3: CASGPRDSLSQPQHF
DNA: TGTGCTAGTGGTCCCCGGGACAGTCTCAGCCAGCCCCAGCATTTT

D: -
size: -
V: TRBV18
J: TRBJ2-3
CDR3: CASSPPTGSGTDTQYF
DNA: TGTGCCAGCTCACCACCCACAGGGAGTGGTACAGATACGCAGTATTTT

D: -
size: -
V: TRBV28
J: TRBJ2-1
CDR3: CASSPTRATTYNEQFF
DNA: TGTGCCAGCAGCCCAACTAGAGCCACCACCTACAATGAGCAGTTCTTC

D: TRBD1
size: -
V: TRBV24-1
J: TRBJ2-1
CDR3: CATSDPTPGQGENEQFF
DNA: TGTGCCACCAGTGATCCAACCCCGGGACAGGGGGAAAATGAGCAGTTCTTC

D: -
size: -
V: TRBV28
J: TRBJ2-1
CDR3: CASSEGQRNEQFF
DNA: TGTGCCAGCAGTGAAGGACAGCGGAATGAGCAGTTCTTC

D: -
size: -
V: TRBV2
J: TRBJ1-2
CDR3: CASSELNRLGGYTF
DNA: TGTGCCAGCAGTGAACTTAATCGGTTGGGGGGCTACACCTTC

D: -
size: -
V: TRBV5-1
J: TRBJ2-1
CDR3: CASSSDGIYNEQFF
DNA: TGCGCCAGCAGTTCGGACGGAATCTACAATGAGCAGTTCTTC

D: -
size: few
V: TRBV6-5
J: TRBJ1-3
CDR3: CASSRGRSGNTIYF
DNA: TGTGCCAGCAGCAGGGGAAGGTCCGGAAACACCATATATTTT

D: -
size: -
V: TRBV30
J: TRBJ1-2
CDR3: CAWSNHPASHTF
DNA: TGTGCCTGGAGTAATCACCCCGCCTCCCACACCTTC

D: TRBD1
size: few
V: TRBV5-5
J: TRBJ1-5
CDR3: CASSLEWAGGHQPQHF
DNA: TGTGCCAGCAGCTTGGAGTGGGCAGGGGGCCATCAGCCCCAGCATTTT

D: -
size: -
V: TRBV27
J: TRBJ2-7
CDR3: CASSYQAGKAEQYF
DNA: TGTGCCAGCAGTTACCAGGCGGGTAAGGCCGAGCAGTACTTC

D: -
size: -
V: TRBV2
J: TRBJ1-3
CDR3: CASSLQGSGNTIYF
DNA: TGTGCCAGCAGCTTACAGGGTAGCGGAAACACCATATATTTT

D: TRBD2
size: -
V: TRBV5-1
J: TRBJ2-3
CDR3: CASSSRLAGDTDTQYF
DNA: TGCGCCAGCAGCTCCCGACTAGCGGGGGACACAGATACGCAGTATTTT

D: TRBD2
size: -
V: TRBV5-4
J: TRBJ2-5
CDR3: CASSTGLATYETQYF
DNA: TGTGCCAGCAGCACAGGACTAGCGACGTACGAGACCCAGTACTTC

D: TRBD1
size: -
V: TRBV4-1
J: TRBJ1-1
CDR3: CASSQGWDRAATEAFF
DNA: TGCGCCAGCAGCCAAGGATGGGACAGAGCGGCCACTGAAGCTTTCTTT

D: -
size: -
V: TRBV15
J: TRBJ2-1
CDR3: CATSRGGGGPFF
DNA: TGTGCCACCAGCCGAGGTGGGGGTGGACCGTTCTTC

D: TRBD1
size: few
V: TRBV5-4
J: TRBJ2-1
CDR3: CASSLRQGYEQFF
DNA: TGTGCCAGCAGCTTACGACAGGGCTATGAGCAGTTCTTC

D: TRBD1
size: -
V: TRBV3-1/TRBV3-2
J: TRBJ1-1
CDR3: CASSRNGQGEAFF
DNA: TGTGCCAGCAGCCGGAACGGACAGGGAGAAGCTTTCTTT

D: TRBD1
size: -
V: TRBV29-1
J: TRBJ1-5
CDR3: CSVARDRVGQPQHF
DNA: TGCAGCGTTGCCAGGGACAGGGTGGGCCAGCCCCAGCATTTT

D: -
size: -
V: TRBV7-9
J: TRBJ2-2
CDR3: CASSPRGGSTGELFF
DNA: TGTGCCAGCAGCCCCAGGGGAGGTAGCACCGGGGAGCTGTTTTTT

D: -
size: -
V: TRBV5-8
J: TRBJ1-2
CDR3: CASSLRVSTASLVNYGYTF
DNA: TGTGCCAGCAGCTTGCGAGTGTCTACAGCCAGCCTCGTGAACTATGGCTACACCTTC

D: TRBD2
size: once
V: TRBV18
J: TRBJ2-1
CDR3: CASSPSGGSSQEQFF
DNA: TGTGCCAGCTCACCCTCCGGGGGGTCGTCCCAGGAGCAGTTCTTC

D: -
size: -
V: TRBV7-2
J: TRBJ1-2
CDR3: CASSLGGATTYGYTF
DNA: TGTGCCAGCAGCTTGGGGGGAGCAACCACCTATGGCTACACCTTC

D: -
size: few
V: TRBV27
J: TRBJ1-2
CDR3: CASSPTSDGTMKGYTF
DNA: TGTGCCAGCAGTCCAACCTCGGACGGAACTATGAAGGGCTACACCTTC

D: TRBD1
size: -
V: TRBV28
J: TRBJ1-1
CDR3: CASSLYGTGGTEAFF
DNA: TGTGCCAGCAGTTTATATGGGACAGGGGGAACTGAAGCTTTCTTT